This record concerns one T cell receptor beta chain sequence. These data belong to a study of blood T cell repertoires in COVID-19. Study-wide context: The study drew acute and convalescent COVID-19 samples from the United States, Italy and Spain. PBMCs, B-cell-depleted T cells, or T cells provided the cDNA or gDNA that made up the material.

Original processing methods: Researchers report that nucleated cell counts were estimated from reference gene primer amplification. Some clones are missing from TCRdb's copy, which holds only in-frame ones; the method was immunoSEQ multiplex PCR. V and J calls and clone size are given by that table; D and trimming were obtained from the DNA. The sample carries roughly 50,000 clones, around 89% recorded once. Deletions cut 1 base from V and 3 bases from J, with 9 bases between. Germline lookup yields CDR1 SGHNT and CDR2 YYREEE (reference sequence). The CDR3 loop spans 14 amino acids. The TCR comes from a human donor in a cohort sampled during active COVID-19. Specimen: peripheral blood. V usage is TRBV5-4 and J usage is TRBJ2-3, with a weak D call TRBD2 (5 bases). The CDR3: CASSLTSGTDTQYF. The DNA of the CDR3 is TGTGCCAGCAGCTTGACTAGTGGGACAGATACGCAGTATTTT.